These 2 T cell receptor beta chains were sequenced from one sample in a study of T cell changes during pregnancy in multiple sclerosis. Sequencing was performed with immunoSEQ multiplex PCR; in TCRdb, only in-frame clones are kept and a portion is missing. Found here are tens of thousands of clones, about 88% of them singletons; the top ten hold 7.7%. The sample here was CD8+ T cells from peripheral blood mononuclear cells, taken after pregnancy. These receptors were obtained from a female donor with multiple sclerosis, enrolled in a pregnancy study.

In this sample, this clone turned up once. This chain uses TRBV7-3 with TRBJ2-1, with 9 bases matching TRBD2. The CDR3 is 15 amino acids. With V trimmed by 2 bases and J by 6 bases, 5 bases remained unmatched. The germline V gene has CDR1 SGHTA and CDR2 FQGTGA. The DNA for the CDR3 is TGTGCCAGCAGCTTAGTAGCGGGAGATCTCAATGAGCAGTTCTTC. Its translation is CASSLVAGDLNEQFF.

J is TRBJ1-1 and V is TRBV9; possible D gene TRBD1, 6 bases. V was trimmed by 9 bases and J by 0 bases, leaving 15 bases between them. The germline gives CDR1 SGDLS, CDR2 YYNGEE. CDR3 size: 14 residues. DNA for the CDR3: TGTGCCACTTCGGCGGGGGCGATGAACACTGAAGCTTTCTTT. It yields the protein CATSAGAMNTEAFF.